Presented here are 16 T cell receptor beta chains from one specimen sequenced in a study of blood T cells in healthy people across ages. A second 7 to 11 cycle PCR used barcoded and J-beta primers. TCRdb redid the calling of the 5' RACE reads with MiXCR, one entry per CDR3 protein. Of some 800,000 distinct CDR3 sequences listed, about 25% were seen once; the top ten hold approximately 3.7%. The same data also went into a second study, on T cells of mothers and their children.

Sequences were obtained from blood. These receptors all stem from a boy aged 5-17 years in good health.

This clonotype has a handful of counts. This CDR3 is CARAGETNNEQFF. DNA of the CDR3: TGTGCCAGAGCAGGAGAAACTAACAATGAGCAGTTCTTC. The J gene is TRBJ2-1, the V gene TRBV2; D is ambiguous. V was trimmed by 9 bases and J by 5 bases, leaving 14 bases between them. The germline CDR1 and CDR2 sequences are SNHLY and FYNNEI. The CDR3 is 13 amino acids.

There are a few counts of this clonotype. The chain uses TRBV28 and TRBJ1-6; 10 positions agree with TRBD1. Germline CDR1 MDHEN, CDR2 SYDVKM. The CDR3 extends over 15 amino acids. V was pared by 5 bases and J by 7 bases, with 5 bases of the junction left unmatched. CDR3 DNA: TGTGCCAGCAGTCGCCGGGGACAGGGGAATTCACCCCTCCACTTT. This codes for CASSRRGQGNSPLHF.

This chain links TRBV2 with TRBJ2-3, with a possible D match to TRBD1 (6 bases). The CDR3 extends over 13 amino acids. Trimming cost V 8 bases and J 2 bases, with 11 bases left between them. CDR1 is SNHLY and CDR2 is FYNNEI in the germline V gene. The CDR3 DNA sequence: TGTGCCAGCGAGAGGACAGACACAGATACGCAGTATTTT. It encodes CASERTDTDTQYF.

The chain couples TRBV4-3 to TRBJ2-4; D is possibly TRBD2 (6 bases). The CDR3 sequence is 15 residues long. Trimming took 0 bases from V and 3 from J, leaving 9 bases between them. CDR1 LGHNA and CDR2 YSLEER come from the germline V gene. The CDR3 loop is CASSQELGGKNIQYF. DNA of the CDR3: TGCGCCAGCAGCCAAGAGTTGGGGGGCAAAAACATTCAGTACTTC.

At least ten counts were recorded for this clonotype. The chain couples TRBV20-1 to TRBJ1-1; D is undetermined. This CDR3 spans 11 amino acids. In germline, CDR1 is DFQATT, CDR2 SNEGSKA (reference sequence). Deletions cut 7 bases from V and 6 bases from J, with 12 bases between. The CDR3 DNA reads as TGCAGTGTCGGAGGCCTCCCTGAAGCTTTCTTT. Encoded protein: CSVGGLPEAFF.

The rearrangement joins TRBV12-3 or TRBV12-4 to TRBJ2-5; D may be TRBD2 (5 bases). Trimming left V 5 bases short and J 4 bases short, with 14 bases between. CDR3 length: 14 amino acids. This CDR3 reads CASSISLVSETQYF. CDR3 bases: TGTGCCAGCAGTATCTCACTAGTTTCAGAGACCCAGTACTTC.

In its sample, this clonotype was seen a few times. The CDR3 nucleotides are TGCGCCAGCAGCTTGGAGGGACTAGGGACAATAGATACGCAGTATTTT. This translates into CASSLEGLGTIDTQYF. V gene TRBV5-1 combines with J gene TRBJ2-3; 8 bases are shared with TRBD2. Germline CDR1 SGHRS, CDR2 YFSETQ. The CDR3 runs 16 residues. Trimming took 0 bases from V and 5 from J; bases not matched to a gene: 8.

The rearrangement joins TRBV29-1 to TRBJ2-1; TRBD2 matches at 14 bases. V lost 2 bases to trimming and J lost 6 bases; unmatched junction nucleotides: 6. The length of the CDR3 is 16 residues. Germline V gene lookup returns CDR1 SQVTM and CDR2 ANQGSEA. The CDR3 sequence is CSVETGLAGAGNEQFF. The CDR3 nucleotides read TGCAGCGTTGAAACGGGACTAGCGGGAGCGGGCAATGAGCAGTTCTTC.

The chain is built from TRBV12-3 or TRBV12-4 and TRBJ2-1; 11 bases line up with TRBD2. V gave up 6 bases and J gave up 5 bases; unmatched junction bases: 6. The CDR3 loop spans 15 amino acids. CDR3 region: CASRPSGRNDNEQFF. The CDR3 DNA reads TGTGCCAGCAGGCCTAGCGGGAGGAATGACAATGAGCAGTTCTTC.

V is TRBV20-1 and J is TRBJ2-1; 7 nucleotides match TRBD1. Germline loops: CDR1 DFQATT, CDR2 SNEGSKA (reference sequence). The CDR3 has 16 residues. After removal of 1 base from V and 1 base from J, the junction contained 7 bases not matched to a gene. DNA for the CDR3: TGCAGTGCTAGAGGGAGACAGGGCCGTTCCTACAATGAGCAGTTCTTC. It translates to CSARGRQGRSYNEQFF.

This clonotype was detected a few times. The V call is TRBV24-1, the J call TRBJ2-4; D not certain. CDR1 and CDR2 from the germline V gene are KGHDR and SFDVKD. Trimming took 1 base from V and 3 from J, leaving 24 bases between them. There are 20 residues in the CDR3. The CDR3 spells CATSDFLRQHKHLGKNIQYF. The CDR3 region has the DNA TGTGCCACCAGTGATTTCCTTAGACAACACAAACATCTTGGCAAAAACATTCAGTACTTC.

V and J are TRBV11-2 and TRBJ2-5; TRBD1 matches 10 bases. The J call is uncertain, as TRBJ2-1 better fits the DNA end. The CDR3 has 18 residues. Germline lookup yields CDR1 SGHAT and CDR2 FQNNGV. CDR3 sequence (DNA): TGTGCCAGCAGCTTAAGACAGGGGGCGTACAGCTCCTACAATGAGCAGTTCTTC. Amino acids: CASSLRQGAYSSYNEQFF.

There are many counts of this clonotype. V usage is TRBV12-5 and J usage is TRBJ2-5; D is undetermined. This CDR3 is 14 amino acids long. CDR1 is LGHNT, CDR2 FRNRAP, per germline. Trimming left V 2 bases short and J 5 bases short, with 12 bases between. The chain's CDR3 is CASGLSALAETQYF. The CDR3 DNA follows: TGTGCTAGTGGTTTGTCGGCCCTCGCGGAGACCCAGTACTTC.

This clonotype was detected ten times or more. The CDR3 sequence: CASSDLAGDQETQYF. CDR3 in DNA: TGTGCCAGCAGTGATCTAGCGGGGGACCAAGAGACCCAGTACTTC. V gene TRBV6-1 combines with J gene TRBJ2-5; 10 nucleotides line up with TRBD2. The CDR3 totals 15 residues. V lost 3 bases to trimming and J lost 0 bases; unmatched junction nucleotides: 1. CDR1 is MNHNS, CDR2 SASEGT, per germline.

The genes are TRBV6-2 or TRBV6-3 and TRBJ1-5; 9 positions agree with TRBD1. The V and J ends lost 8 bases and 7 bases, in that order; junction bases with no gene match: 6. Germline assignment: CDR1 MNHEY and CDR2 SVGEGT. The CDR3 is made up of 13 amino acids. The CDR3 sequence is CASGQGLGQPQHF. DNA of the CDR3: TGTGCCAGCGGACAGGGGTTGGGACAGCCCCAGCATTTT.

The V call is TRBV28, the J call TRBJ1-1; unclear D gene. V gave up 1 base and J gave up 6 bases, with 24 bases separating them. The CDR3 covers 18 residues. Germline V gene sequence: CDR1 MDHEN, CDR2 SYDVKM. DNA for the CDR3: TGTGCCAGCAGTTTATTAGGTATGGGAAGGGCCGTATCCGCTGAAGCTTTCTTT. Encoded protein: CASSLLGMGRAVSAEAFF.